The clone carrying this T cell receptor (beta chain) was seen many times. This entry belongs to a study of shared clonotypes between healthy human individuals. Only in-frame clones appear in the TCRdb table, and some are missing; sequencing was by immunoSEQ multiplex PCR. The sample consists of approximately 330,000 clones, about 70% of them appearing once. Trimming removed 5 bases at V and 7 bases at J, with 14 bases between. Germline CDR1 and CDR2: SGHTA and FQGTGA. This CDR3 has 13 amino acids. The sequence was obtained from a man younger than 45 in good health. Sequencing was carried out using memory CD4+ T cells sorted from blood. Regarding subset: CD45RA-negative fraction. The rearrangement uses TRBV7-3 and TRBJ2-5; D is unresolved. The DNA for the CDR3 is TGTGCCAGCAGCCCCATCGCCCGATCGACCCAGTACTTC. It is translated as CASSPIARSTQYF.